A selection of T cell receptor beta chains follows, all from one sample in a study of blood T cell repertoires in COVID-19. Some clones are missing from TCRdb's copy, which holds only in-frame ones; the method was immunoSEQ multiplex PCR. The data hold more than 200,000 clones, with 80% to 90% observed a single time. Input material: peripheral blood. The source is a man older than 75 with acute or convalescent COVID-19. Both conserved end residues are part of each CDR3. A D gene is named only where the DNA matches it firmly. Rows may omit the clone size; those that give it use once, few, many or a size class.

TRBJ2-3 NA TRBV5-1 TRBD1 TGCGCCAGCAGCTTACAGGGGTCAGATACGCAGTATTTT CASSLQGSDTQYF
TRBJ2-3 NA TRBV3-1/TRBV3-2 NA TGTGCCAGCAGGCACCGGGACTTTCTCTCGGATACGCAGTATTTT CASRHRDFLSDTQYF
TRBJ2-5 NA TRBV9 NA TGTGCCAGCAGCGTAGCCCAATCTCGCGGGATGGCACGAGAGACCCAGTACTTC CASSVAQSRGMARETQYF
TRBJ2-7 NA TRBV19 TRBD1 TGTGCCAGCAGACAGGGGGCTAGTGAGCAGTACTTC CASRQGASEQYF
TRBJ2-3 NA TRBV5-1 NA TGCGCCAGTAGAAGTGCAGGGGCCACAGATACGCAGTATTTT CASRSAGATDTQYF
TRBJ2-7 NA TRBV6-5 NA TGTGCCAGCAGTCCCCCAGGGTTCGGGGAGCAGTACTTC CASSPPGFGEQYF
TRBJ2-1 once TRBV19 NA TGTGCCAGTAGTATCACGGCGGGGAGGACCCCATATGAGCAGTTCTTC CASSITAGRTPYEQFF
TRBJ1-1 NA TRBV7-6 NA TGTGCCAGCAGCCCCCGGCGGGGGGTGAACACTGAAGCTTTCTTT CASSPRRGVNTEAFF
TRBJ2-5 NA TRBV4-3 TRBD1 TGCGCCAGCAGCCTAGGGGACAGGGATGTAGAGACCCAGTACTTC CASSLGDRDVETQYF
TRBJ2-5 NA TRBV5-1 TRBD2 TGCGCCAGCAGCAGAGGACTAGCGCGTACCCAAGAGACCCAGTACTTC CASSRGLARTQETQYF
TRBJ1-1 NA TRBV7-2 NA TGTGCCAGCAGCTCTCCATATTTCAGGGGCGGAAGTACTGAAGCTTTCTTT CASSSPYFRGGSTEAFF
TRBJ2-2 NA TRBV7-3 NA TGTGCCAGCAGCCGAACAGGGAATCGCGACACCGGGGAGCTGTTTTTT CASSRTGNRDTGELFF
TRBJ2-6 NA TRBV18 NA TGTGCCAGCTCACCAAGGTCGGTCGAGGCCTCGGGGGCCAACGTCCTGACTTTC CASSPRSVEASGANVLTF
TRBJ1-1 NA TRBV12-3/TRBV12-4 NA TGTGCCAGCAGTCCCCGCGCCGGGGTTAGAGCTTTCTTT CASSPRAGVRAFF
TRBJ2-4 NA TRBV15 TRBD1 TGTGCCACCAGCAAGGACAGGGTGGACATTCAGTACTTC CATSKDRVDIQYF
TRBJ1-4 NA TRBV14 TRBD1 TGTGCCAGCAGCTTAAGGACAGGGGGGATTGAAAAACTGTTTTTT CASSLRTGGIEKLFF
TRBJ2-6 NA TRBV28 NA TGTGCCAGCAGGCTAAGCTCTGGGGCCAACGTCCTGACTTTC CASRLSSGANVLTF
TRBJ1-1 NA TRBV6-1 NA TGTGCCAGCAGTGAAGCAGCTAACACTGAAGCTTTCTTT CASSEAANTEAFF
TRBJ2-2 NA TRBV11-3 NA TGTGCCAGCAGCTTAGGAGGGCCAGGCAACACCGGGGAGCTGTTTTTT CASSLGGPGNTGELFF
TRBJ1-5 NA TRBV19 TRBD1 TGTGCCAGCCCTTCGGGACAGAATCAGCCCCAGCATTTT CASPSGQNQPQHF
TRBJ1-2 NA TRBV6-2/TRBV6-3 NA TGTGCCAGCAGTTACTCGACATATGGCTACACCTTC CASSYSTYGYTF
TRBJ1-2 NA TRBV6-2/TRBV6-3 NA TGTGCCAGCAGCGACGGGGGGAAAGCCTATGGCTACACCTTC CASSDGGKAYGYTF
TRBJ1-2 once TRBV28 TRBD1 TGTGCCAGCAGTGTTTCCGGGACAGGTACTTATAACTATGGCTACACCTTC CASSVSGTGTYNYGYTF
TRBJ2-1 NA TRBV4-2 TRBD2 TGTGCCAGCAGCCTTAGAAGAGGGACTAGCGGGACACTTTACAATGAGCAGTTCTTC CASSLRRGTSGTLYNEQFF
TRBJ2-4 NA TRBV19 TRBD1 TGTGCCAGTACAACCCCGGGACAGGGCGTAGACATTCAGTACTTC CASTTPGQGVDIQYF
TRBJ2-7 few TRBV6-5 NA TGTGCCAGCAGTTACGTAGCGGTCCCGGGCTCCTACGAGCAGTACTTC CASSYVAVPGSYEQYF
TRBJ2-5 few TRBV5-4 NA TGTGCCAGCAGCTTGGATGGCCGCCAAGAGACCCAGTACTTC CASSLDGRQETQYF
TRBJ2-2 NA TRBV13 NA TGTGCCAGCAGCCCTACCCCCGGGGACACCGGGGAGCTGTTTTTT CASSPTPGDTGELFF
TRBJ2-1 NA TRBV7-9 NA TGTGCCAGCAGCTTAGGACTAGGTGCCCGATACTTCGAGCAGTTCTTC CASSLGLGARYFEQFF
TRBJ2-7 NA TRBV3-1/TRBV3-2 NA TGTGCCAGCAGCCAAGCCAAGGGTGCAGGGGCGTACGAGCAGTACTTC CASSQAKGAGAYEQYF
TRBJ1-2 NA TRBV27 TRBD1 TGTGCCAGCAGTCGAGGGACAGGGGACGTTCGTTCCTATGGCTACACCTTC CASSRGTGDVRSYGYTF
TRBJ2-3 NA TRBV19 TRBD2 TGTGCCAGTAGTAGGACTAGCGGGGCTGGGGATACGCAGTATTTT CASSRTSGAGDTQYF
TRBJ2-4 NA TRBV6-2/TRBV6-3 NA TGTGCCAGCAGTTACAGTGGCAGGGCTACAAGTAACATTCAGTACTTC CASSYSGRATSNIQYF
TRBJ2-3 NA TRBV19 TRBD2 TGTGCCAGTAGTATCACTGGCGGGAGGGCAGATACGCAGTATTTT CASSITGGRADTQYF